These 32 T cell receptor beta chains were sequenced from one sample in a study of control samples from healthy donors and cancer patients. Some clones are missing from TCRdb's copy, which holds only in-frame ones; the method was immunoSEQ multiplex PCR. The sample has about 170,000 clones; 85% to 95% are singletons. The sequenced sample consisted of blood. Receptors originate from a woman in her fifties or sixties in good health.

The chain combines TRBV27 with TRBJ1-2; the D gene is possibly TRBD1 (5 bases). Per the germline V gene, CDR1 is MNHEY and CDR2 is SMNVEV (reference sequence). The ends were cut back, 6 bases at V and 4 bases at J, with 18 bases in the middle. The CDR3 is made up of 15 amino acids. The CDR3 bases are TGTGCCAGCAGCCCCACCTGGGGGGAAATCTATGGCTACACCTTC. Amino acids: CASSPTWGEIYGYTF.

The chain uses TRBV5-6 and TRBJ1-1, with a weak D call TRBD1 (6 bases). The germline V gene has CDR1 SGHDT and CDR2 YYEEEE. The V gene lost 6 bases and the J gene lost 11 bases, with 23 bases spanning the gap. The CDR3 consists of 14 residues. The CDR3 DNA reads TGTGCCAGCACCTCTCGGGGGACACCAAAAACGGCTTTCTTT. Its protein product is CASTSRGTPKTAFF. Complete variable domain (other parts from reference TRBV5-6 and TRBJ1-1): DAGVTQSPTHLIKTRGQQVTLRCSPKSGHDTVSWYQQALGQGPQFIFQYYEEEERQRGNFPDRFSGHQFPNYSSELNVNALLLGDSALYLCASTSRGTPKTAFFGQGTRLTVV.

The V gene is TRBV5-5, the J gene TRBJ2-7; 7 bases align to TRBD1. Germline CDR1 reads SGHKS; CDR2 reads YYEKEE (reference sequence). The CDR3 sequence is 17 residues long. V lost 3 bases and J lost 3; bases outside the gene matches: 15. CDR3 protein: CASSSGGFNRGIYEQYF. For the CDR3, the DNA is TGTGCCAGCAGCTCTGGTGGTTTTAACAGGGGAATCTACGAGCAGTACTTC.

V usage is TRBV15 and J usage is TRBJ1-6; tentatively, D is TRBD1 (6 bases). The CDR3 is made up of 14 amino acids. V was pared by 1 base and J by 10 bases, with 11 bases between. The germline CDR1 and CDR2 sequences are LNHNV and YYDKDF (reference sequence). CDR3 sequence (DNA): TGTGCCACCAGCAGAGGGACAGCTATGTCACCCCTCCACTTT. Its protein product is CATSRGTAMSPLHF.

V is TRBV19 and J is TRBJ1-6; D gene ambiguous. There are 15 residues in the CDR3. In germline, CDR1 is LNHDA, CDR2 SQIVND (reference sequence). Trimming took off 6 bases at V and 0 bases at J, with 9 bases between the two ends. This CDR3 is CASRPKSSYNSPLHF. CDR3 nucleotides: TGTGCCAGTAGGCCAAAGAGCTCCTATAATTCACCCCTCCACTTT.

The chain links TRBV11-2 to TRBJ2-5; D may match TRBD1 or TRBD2 (5 bases each). V shed 2 bases and J shed 2 bases, with 15 bases lying between them. Germline V lookup: CDR1 SGHAT, CDR2 FQNNGV. CDR3 length: 16 amino acids. CDR3 nucleotides: TGTGCCAGCAGCTTAATGTCGGGGCCATTACAAGAGACCCAGTACTTC. Translating gives CASSLMSGPLQETQYF.

The genes are TRBV5-1 and TRBJ1-5, with 7 nucleotides matching TRBD1. The ends lost 4 bases at V and 2 bases at J; junction bases unmatched: 3. The germline V gene has CDR1 SGHRS and CDR2 YFSETQ. This CDR3 contains 14 residues. The CDR3 sequence: CASSLDRGNQPQHF. The CDR3 DNA follows: TGCGCCAGCAGCCTTGACAGGGGCAATCAGCCCCAGCATTTT.

This clone was counted once. V gene TRBV7-8 combines with J gene TRBJ2-5; D possibly corresponds to TRBD2 (5 bases). The V gene's germline CDR1 is SGHVS and CDR2 FQNEAQ. The ends were cut back, 7 bases at V and 2 bases at J, with 17 bases in the middle. This CDR3 comprises 15 residues. CDR3 sequence: CASKGWGVRQETQYF. DNA for the CDR3: TGTGCCAGCAAAGGATGGGGAGTGCGACAAGAGACCCAGTACTTC.

The chain is built from TRBV4-1 and TRBJ1-3, with no clear D. Germline values: CDR1 MGHRA, CDR2 YSYEKL. This CDR3 contains 15 residues. The V gene lost 0 bases and the J gene lost 2 bases, with 8 bases spanning the gap. CDR3 sequence reads: CASSQEWVAGNTIYF. DNA of the CDR3: TGCGCCAGCAGCCAAGAGTGGGTCGCTGGAAACACCATATATTTT.

The genes are TRBV6-5 and TRBJ1-5; 8 bases map to TRBD1. The V segment lost 5 bases and the J segment 7 bases; nucleotides outside the gene matches: 10. The CDR3 runs 15 residues. Germline-derived CDR1 and CDR2 are MNHEY and SVGAGI. CDR3 sequence (DNA): TGTGCCAGCAGTCTAACTTCAGGGGGCGAGCAGCCCCAGCATTTT. This encodes CASSLTSGGEQPQHF.

This rearrangement joins TRBV14 to TRBJ1-2, with 7 bases lining up with TRBD1. This CDR3 has 15 amino acids. Germline CDR1 and CDR2: SGHDN and FVKESK. The ends lost 3 bases at V and 4 bases at J; junction bases unmatched: 8. CDR3 sequence (DNA): TGTGCCAGCAGCCAGGATTACAGGGGTTCCTATGGCTACACCTTC. It codes for CASSQDYRGSYGYTF.

The rearrangement joins TRBV30 to TRBJ1-1; D perhaps matches TRBD1 (5 bases). Germline V CDR1 and CDR2: GTSNPN, SVGIG (reference sequence). Between the trimmed V and J ends, which lost 8 bases and 1 base, there was a span of 8 bases. This CDR3 is 11 amino acids long. The CDR3 DNA follows: TGTGCCGGCCAGGGGAACACTGAAGCTTTCTTT. It yields the protein CAGQGNTEAFF.

The rearrangement links TRBV6-5 to TRBJ1-2; D is unclear. V lost 0 bases, J lost 2 bases, and 7 bases lay in between. The CDR3 sequence is 14 residues long. Germline CDR1 reads MNHEY; CDR2 reads SVGAGI. For the CDR3, the DNA is TGTGCCAGCAGTTACTCGTACGGGAACTATGGCTACACCTTC. This codes for CASSYSYGNYGYTF.

This clone was recorded only once. The chain is built from TRBV12-3 or TRBV12-4 and TRBJ1-2, with D uncertain. Trimming removed 8 bases from V and 7 bases from J, with 11 bases in between. This CDR3 contains 11 residues. CDR3 in amino acids: CASELDLGYTF. CDR3 DNA: TGTGCCAGCGAATTGGACCTTGGCTACACCTTC.

This clone was counted between two and nine times. This chain connects TRBV19 to TRBJ1-4; TRBD1 is a possible D gene (5 bases). Trimming removed 7 bases at V and 3 bases at J, with 24 bases between. Germline V gene lookup returns CDR1 LNHDA and CDR2 SQIVND (reference sequence). The CDR3 has 18 amino acids. The CDR3 nucleotides read TGTGCCAGTACTTCAGGGAAGGGTTCGTTGGTAGCTAATGAAAAACTGTTTTTT. Translated: CASTSGKGSLVANEKLFF. The variable domain in full, completed from reference TRBV19 and TRBJ1-4, reads DGGITQSPKYLFRKEGQNVTLSCEQNLNHDAMYWYRQDPGQGLRLIYYSQIVNDFQKGDIAEGYSVSREKKESFPLTVTSAQKNPTAFYLCASTSGKGSLVANEKLFFGSGTQLSVL.

Concerning this clone: Other DNA sequences in the sample encode the same CDR3. J is TRBJ1-5 and V is TRBV2, with 10 positions matching TRBD1. This CDR3 region has 13 residues. J gave up 5 bases and V 6 bases, and 1 base lay outside the gene matches. Germline V CDR1 and CDR2: SNHLY, FYNNEI. The DNA for the CDR3 is TGTGCCAGCAGCGGACAGGGGGATCAGCCCCAGCATTTT. It is translated as CASSGQGDQPQHF. Based on the CDR3 plus reference TRBV2 and TRBJ1-5, the full variable domain is EPEVTQTPSHQVTQMGQEVILRCVPISNHLYFYWYRQILGQKVEFLVSFYNNEISEKSEIFDDQFSVERPDGSNFTLKIRSTKLEDSAMYFCASSGQGDQPQHFGDGTRLSIL.

V and J are TRBV4-3 and TRBJ2-3; D is unresolved. The germline V and J ends were trimmed by 3 bases and 2 bases, with 9 bases remaining between them. Germline assignment: CDR1 LGHNA and CDR2 YSLEER. The CDR3 is made up of 14 amino acids. The CDR3 DNA sequence: TGCGCCAGCAGCCACCCCGTATACACAGATACGCAGTATTTT. This codes for CASSHPVYTDTQYF.

This chain uses TRBV7-9 with TRBJ1-2; no firm D call. Germline V gene sequence: CDR1 SEHNR, CDR2 FQNEAQ (reference sequence). V was shortened by 2 bases and J by 9 bases, with 13 bases between the two germline ends. CDR3 length: 13 amino acids. CDR3 residues: CASSLFEDNSYTF. The DNA for the CDR3 is TGTGCCAGCAGCTTATTTGAAGACAATAGCTACACCTTC.

This clone was observed once. Other DNA sequences from this sample encode an identical CDR3 as well. The V gene is TRBV6-2 or TRBV6-3, the J gene TRBJ2-5; D is ambiguous. Between the trimmed V and J ends, which lost 1 base and 1 base, there was a span of 7 bases. The CDR3 sequence is 14 residues long. Per germline, CDR1 MNHEY and CDR2 SVGEGT. CDR3 DNA sequence: TGTGCCAGCAGTTACTTAAGGATCCAAGAGACCCAGTACTTC. It encodes CASSYLRIQETQYF.

The chain links TRBV4-3 to TRBJ1-6; 7 nucleotides line up with TRBD1. The V gene's germline CDR1 is LGHNA and CDR2 YSLEER. With 3 bases clipped from V and 0 bases from J, the junction kept 2 bases outside the gene matches. The CDR3 runs to 16 residues. The CDR3 here is CASSQGQSSYNSPLHF. The CDR3 DNA reads TGCGCCAGCAGCCAGGGACAGAGCTCCTATAATTCACCCCTCCACTTT.

This chain connects TRBV15 to TRBJ1-5; 7 nucleotides match TRBD1. In germline, CDR1 is LNHNV, CDR2 YYDKDF (reference sequence). The CDR3 runs to 15 residues. With V trimmed by 4 bases and J by 4 bases, 7 bases remained unmatched. The CDR3, as DNA: TGTGCCACCAGCATGTCGGGACAGTTAAATCAGCCCCAGCATTTT. Translated: CATSMSGQLNQPQHF.

J is TRBJ2-1 and V is TRBV9, with D possibly TRBD1 on 5 matching bases. The CDR3 runs 15 residues. V dropped 0 bases and J dropped 4 bases, with 11 bases sitting between them. Germline loops: CDR1 SGDLS, CDR2 YYNGEE. CDR3 residues: CASSVGTTTYNEQFF. The CDR3 DNA follows: TGTGCCAGCAGCGTAGGGACAACTACTTACAATGAGCAGTTCTTC.

This rearrangement joins TRBV5-1 to TRBJ2-7; 9 bases align to TRBD1. V lost 4 bases and J lost 5; bases outside the gene matches: 7. Looked up from germline, CDR1 is SGHRS and CDR2 is YFSETQ. The CDR3 is 14 amino acids. CDR3 amino acids: CASSLRDRANEQYF. In DNA, the CDR3 is TGCGCCAGCAGCCTCCGGGACAGGGCCAACGAGCAGTACTTC.

The chain joins TRBV7-9 to TRBJ1-1, with D uncertain. Germline loops: CDR1 SEHNR, CDR2 FQNEAQ (reference sequence). This CDR3 comprises 13 residues. V was cut by 5 bases and J by 0 bases, with 7 bases left in between. The CDR3 region is CASSESLNTEAFF. The CDR3, as DNA: TGTGCCAGCAGCGAAAGTCTGAACACTGAAGCTTTCTTT.

The rearrangement joins TRBV5-6 to TRBJ2-5, with TRBD2 matching over 12 bases. This CDR3 region has 17 residues. The trim removed 1 base at V and 5 bases at J, leaving 9 bases unmatched. Looked up from germline, CDR1 is SGHDT and CDR2 is YYEEEE. The chain's CDR3 is CASSLWLAGGRPETQYF. As DNA, the CDR3 is TGTGCCAGCAGCTTGTGGCTAGCGGGGGGGCGCCCCGAGACCCAGTACTTC.

The chain is built from TRBV3-1 (or the pseudogene TRBV3-2) and TRBJ2-7; 9 bases are a match to TRBD1. V trimming: 4 bases; J trimming: 1 base; junction bases outside the gene matches: 2. CDR1 is LGHDT and CDR2 is YNNKEL in the germline V gene (reference sequence). This CDR3 has 14 amino acids. The CDR3: CASSPGQGSYEQYF. In DNA form, the CDR3 reads TGTGCCAGCAGCCCGGGACAGGGATCCTACGAGCAGTACTTC.

This chain links TRBV28 with TRBJ1-5, with TRBD1 matching 9 bases. The CDR3 consists of 14 residues. J was trimmed by 4 bases and V by 4 bases; bases with no gene match: 2. From germline, CDR1 is MDHEN and CDR2 SYDVKM. CDR3 protein: CASSSGTGNQPQHF. For the CDR3, the DNA is TGTGCCAGCAGTTCCGGGACAGGGAATCAGCCCCAGCATTTT.

The chain is built from TRBV10-3 and TRBJ2-7; 9 bases are shared with TRBD1. This CDR3 spans 14 amino acids. Germline loops: CDR1 ENHRY, CDR2 SYGVKD. V lost 7 bases and J lost 4; bases outside the gene matches: 8. The DNA for the CDR3 is TGTGCCATCATTTCGGGACAGGGAAGTTACGAGCAGTACTTC. This encodes CAIISGQGSYEQYF.

The J gene is TRBJ1-6, the V gene TRBV12-3 or TRBV12-4; D gene ambiguous. V was clipped by 4 bases and J by 7 bases, with 5 bases between them. There are 12 residues in the CDR3. CDR3 sequence reads: CASSSSNSPLHF. CDR3 nucleotide sequence: TGTGCCAGCAGTTCCTCCAATTCACCCCTCCACTTT.

The chain carries TRBV9 and TRBJ1-1; 11 bases match TRBD1. The CDR3 loop spans 17 amino acids. The J segment lost 3 bases and the V segment lost 4 bases, leaving 11 bases of the junction unmatched. From germline, CDR1 is SGDLS and CDR2 YYNGEE. CDR3 region: CASSPPGTGGFHTEAFF. The CDR3 DNA sequence: TGTGCCAGCAGCCCACCAGGGACAGGGGGATTTCACACTGAAGCTTTCTTT.

CDR3 amino acids: CASSSRGRQYHQPQHF. The DNA for the CDR3 is TGTGCCAGCTCCTCCCGGGGCAGGCAGTATCATCAGCCCCAGCATTTT. The chain joins TRBV11-3 to TRBJ1-5, with D possibly TRBD1 on 5 matching bases. CDR3 length: 16 amino acids. Trimming took off 8 bases at V and 5 bases at J, with 22 bases between the two ends. CDR1 and CDR2 (germline): SGHNT, YENEEA.

Regarding this clone: Other DNA sequences of this sample code for an identical CDR3. The rearrangement joins TRBV7-2 to TRBJ1-1; D is unresolved. The CDR3 runs 13 residues. The V gene's germline CDR1 is SGHTA and CDR2 FQGNSA. V was pared by 3 bases and J by 2 bases, with 7 bases between. CDR3 protein: CASSFTVNTEAFF. CDR3 coding DNA: TGTGCCAGCAGCTTCACGGTAAACACTGAAGCTTTCTTT.